One sample yielded the 21 T cell receptor beta chains listed below, sequenced in a study of blood T cell repertoires in COVID-19. Clones were sequenced by immunoSEQ multiplex PCR, and TCRdb holds only the in-frame ones, with some missing. The sample comprises about 33,000 clones, roughly 84% of which are singletons, and over 2% rests with the top ten. Sequences were obtained from peripheral blood. These receptors were taken from a human donor in a cohort sampled during active COVID-19.

The genes are TRBV2 and TRBJ2-5; no clear D. Deletions cut 4 bases from V and 2 bases from J, with 11 bases between. Germline CDR1 reads SNHLY; CDR2 reads FYNNEI. This CDR3 is built from 14 residues. The DNA for the CDR3 is TGTGCCAGCAGTGTGTGGGCAGGTCAAGAGACCCAGTACTTC. Amino acid sequence: CASSVWAGQETQYF.

V gene TRBV6-5 combines with J gene TRBJ2-7, with 7 bases identical to TRBD2. The CDR3 loop spans 14 amino acids. Germline CDR1 and CDR2: MNHEY and SVGAGI. Trimming took 10 bases from V and 2 from J; bases not matched to a gene: 11. CDR3 protein: CAIGPGGGPYEQYF. CDR3 bases: TGTGCCATTGGCCCCGGCGGGGGACCCTACGAGCAGTACTTC.

The V gene is TRBV4-1, the J gene TRBJ2-7, with 7 bases lining up with TRBD2. Germline CDR1 MGHRA, CDR2 YSYEKL. The V and J ends lost 2 bases and 3 bases, in that order; junction bases with no gene match: 7. This CDR3 comprises 15 residues. The CDR3 loop reads CASSQWPGGRYEQYF. CDR3 DNA sequence: TGCGCCAGCAGCCAATGGCCGGGGGGTCGCTACGAGCAGTACTTC.

This clone was detected once. This rearrangement joins TRBV10-3 to TRBJ1-1; TRBD1 might be the D (5 bases). V was shortened by 2 bases and J by 5 bases, with 15 bases between the two germline ends. The CDR3 is made up of 15 amino acids. CDR1 and CDR2 from the germline V gene are ENHRY and SYGVKD. The DNA for the CDR3 is TGTGCCATCAGTGAGGCGGGGGATGGGAAGACTGAAGCTTTCTTT. Protein product: CAISEAGDGKTEAFF.

This chain joins TRBV18 and TRBJ2-7; TRBD2 matches 10 bases. The length of the CDR3 is 17 residues. J was trimmed by 0 bases and V by 3 bases; bases with no gene match: 8. CDR1 and CDR2 (germline): KGHSH, LQKENI. The CDR3 loop is CASSPYGQRGGSYEQYF. The CDR3, as DNA: TGTGCCAGCTCACCTTACGGTCAGCGGGGGGGCTCCTACGAGCAGTACTTC.

This clone was picked up a small number of times. V and J are TRBV19 and TRBJ1-5; no clear D gene. The CDR3 covers 14 residues. Germline values: CDR1 LNHDA, CDR2 SQIVND (reference sequence). Trimming took 7 bases from V and 5 from J, leaving 15 bases between them. CDR3 sequence reads: CASTPISGYQPQHF. CDR3 bases: TGTGCCAGTACCCCGATAAGCGGCTATCAGCCCCAGCATTTT.

This chain uses TRBV28 with TRBJ2-7; 7 nucleotides line up with TRBD1. The germline CDR1 and CDR2 sequences are MDHEN and SYDVKM. There are 13 residues in the CDR3. With V trimmed by 6 bases and J by 6 bases, 8 bases remained unmatched. The chain's CDR3 is CASRLRQGGEQYF. The CDR3 nucleotides are TGTGCCAGCAGACTCAGACAGGGTGGCGAGCAGTACTTC. Full variable domain (outside the CDR3, taken from reference TRBV28 and TRBJ2-7): DVKVTQSSRYLVKRTGEKVFLECVQDMDHENMFWYRQDPGLGLRLIYFSYDVKMKEKGDIPEGYSVSREKKERFSLILESASTNQTSMYLCASRLRQGGEQYFGPGTRLTVT.

The genes are TRBV5-5 and TRBJ2-3, with a tentative D call TRBD2 (7 bases). The CDR3 is 15 residues long. The germline gives CDR1 SGHKS, CDR2 YYEKEE (reference sequence). The ends were cut back, 0 bases at V and 4 bases at J, with 12 bases in the middle. CDR3 DNA sequence: TGTGCCAGCAGCTTGGAGGTGGGGGGGCCAGATACGCAGTATTTT. Its translation: CASSLEVGGPDTQYF.

This clone was seen only a few times. This sequence joins TRBV24-1 and TRBJ2-2, with D unresolved. This CDR3 is built from 15 residues. CDR1 and CDR2 (germline): KGHDR, SFDVKD. Trimming pared 4 bases from V and 2 bases from J, leaving 10 bases between. CDR3 nucleotide sequence: TGTGCCACCAGTGACAGTTACAGCAACACCGGGGAGCTGTTTTTT. This encodes CATSDSYSNTGELFF.

This chain joins TRBV28 and TRBJ2-1, with a tentative D call TRBD2 (6 bases). Germline V CDR1 and CDR2: MDHEN, SYDVKM. The CDR3 extends over 15 amino acids. V was trimmed by 7 bases and J by 6 bases, leaving 19 bases between them. DNA of the CDR3: TGTGCCAGCATGAGGGCGGGGACTTTTGGCAATGAGCAGTTCTTC. Translation gives CASMRAGTFGNEQFF.

V is TRBV7-8 and J is TRBJ2-7, with TRBD1 matching over 9 bases. V trimming: 3 bases; J trimming: 5 bases; junction bases outside the gene matches: 5. Germline CDR1 is SGHVS and CDR2 is FQNEAQ. The CDR3 loop spans 14 amino acids. In DNA, the CDR3 is TGTGCCAGCAGCTTGGGACAGGGTATCCACGAGCAGTACTTC. Translating gives CASSLGQGIHEQYF.

The V and J genes are TRBV9 and TRBJ1-6; D not certain. The germline V and J ends were trimmed by 0 bases and 10 bases, with 11 bases remaining between them. From germline, CDR1 is SGDLS and CDR2 YYNGEE. The CDR3 covers 14 residues. CDR3 sequence: CASSVENIGSPLHF. In nucleotides, the CDR3 is TGTGCCAGCAGCGTAGAGAATATTGGCTCACCCCTCCACTTT.

This chain links TRBV3-1 (or the pseudogene TRBV3-2) with TRBJ1-2, with 7 bases fitting TRBD1. The J segment lost 1 base and the V segment lost 0 bases, leaving 11 bases of the junction unmatched. In germline, CDR1 is LGHDT, CDR2 YNNKEL (reference sequence). CDR3 length: 18 residues. CDR3 in DNA: TGTGCCAGCAGCCAAGATCTAGGTGGCAGGGGGTTTAACTATGGCTACACCTTC. It yields the protein CASSQDLGGRGFNYGYTF.

The CDR3 sequence: CAVAPRGQPNQPQHF. The CDR3, as DNA: TGTGCAGTGGCACCCCGGGGACAACCCAATCAGCCCCAGCATTTT. The chain uses TRBV19 and TRBJ1-5; D perhaps matches TRBD1 (6 bases). The CDR3 is made up of 15 amino acids. Germline V gene sequence: CDR1 LNHDA, CDR2 SQIVND (reference sequence). The whole variable domain, filled in from reference TRBV19 and TRBJ1-5, reads DGGITQSPKYLFRKEGQNVTLSCEQNLNHDAMYWYRQDPGQGLRLIYYSQIVNDFQKGDIAEGYSVSREKKESFPLTVTSAQKNPTAFYLCAVAPRGQPNQPQHFGDGTRLSIL.

The chain carries TRBV7-2 and TRBJ2-7, with D possibly TRBD1 on 5 matching bases. Trimming took 2 bases from V and 0 from J, leaving 17 bases between them. The CDR3 is 17 amino acids. CDR1 and CDR2 from the germline V gene are SGHTA and FQGNSA. CDR3 sequence: CASSLFVDDSYSYEQYF. The CDR3 nucleotides are TGTGCCAGCAGCTTATTCGTTGATGACAGCTACTCCTACGAGCAGTACTTC.

The rearrangement joins TRBV30 to TRBJ2-5, with a weak D call TRBD2 (5 bases). CDR3 size: 13 residues. Trimming took off 0 bases at V and 4 bases at J, with 9 bases between the two ends. The germline V gene has CDR1 GTSNPN and CDR2 SVGIG (reference sequence). CDR3 in DNA: TGTGCCTGGAGTGTACATCGGGGAGAGACCCAGTACTTC. Its protein product is CAWSVHRGETQYF.

This clone was seen only once. The chain employs TRBV10-2 and TRBJ2-4; D gene uncertain. The CDR3 covers 13 residues. Trimming removed 6 bases at V and 5 bases at J, with 11 bases between. Germline CDR1 and CDR2: WSHSY and SAAADI. CDR3 nucleotides: TGCGCCAGCAGGAAGAGACTTGAAAACATTCAGTACTTC. Amino acid sequence: CASRKRLENIQYF.

This chain joins TRBV5-6 and TRBJ2-1; D might be TRBD1 (6 bases). Trimming left V 0 bases short and J 3 bases short, with 13 bases between. The length of the CDR3 is 16 residues. Germline-derived CDR1 and CDR2 are SGHDT and YYEEEE. CDR3 bases: TGTGCCAGCAGCTTGGCCACAGGGAAAGGCTACAATGAGCAGTTCTTC. It specifies CASSLATGKGYNEQFF.

The chain recombines TRBV27 with TRBJ1-2; D might be TRBD1 (6 bases). Deletions cut 4 bases from V and 6 bases from J, with 15 bases between. This CDR3 contains 14 residues. Germline V gives CDR1 MNHEY, CDR2 SMNVEV (reference sequence). DNA for the CDR3: TGTGCCAGCAGTTACACCCAGGGGACCAATGGCTACACCTTC. Amino acids: CASSYTQGTNGYTF.

This chain links TRBV6-5 with TRBJ2-7; 7 bases match TRBD1. CDR3 length: 15 residues. The germline gives CDR1 MNHEY, CDR2 SVGAGI. J lost 4 bases, V lost 2 bases, and 8 bases had no gene match. DNA for the CDR3: TGTGCCAGCAGTTACACCCAGGGGGTTATTTACGAGCAGTACTTC. Residues: CASSYTQGVIYEQYF.

Note on this clone: One end of the junction varies from germline; a read error may be responsible. The genes are TRBV10-3 and TRBJ1-1; 9 bases are a match to TRBD1. CDR1 and CDR2 from the germline V gene are ENHRY and SYGVKD. The CDR3 runs 13 residues. CDR3 nucleotides: TGTGCCATCGGTGAACAGGGGGCTTCTGAAGCTTTCTTT. Translated: CAIGEQGASEAFF.